This T cell receptor (beta chain) was identified in a study of blood T cell repertoires in COVID-19. In the authors' workflow: Counts of nucleated cells, estimated from reference gene primer amplification, were obtained. Repertoires were generated with immunoSEQ multiplex PCR, while TCRdb's copy carries only in-frame clones and drops some. V, J and clone size are taken as reported in that table, and D and trimming were inferred from the DNA itself. The repertoire holds some 200,000 clones, with 90% as singletons. The V gene lost 3 bases and the J gene lost 0 bases, with 10 bases spanning the gap. Germline V gives CDR1 SGHRS, CDR2 YFSETQ. The CDR3 totals 14 residues.

This clonotype was sampled from a man in his fifties or sixties with acute or convalescent COVID-19. The sample consisted of peripheral blood. This sequence joins TRBV5-1 and TRBJ2-7, with D possibly matching TRBD1 (6 bases). CDR3 coding DNA: TGCGCCAGCAGCTCTGGACAGACCTCCTACGAGCAGTACTTC. Amino acid sequence: CASSSGQTSYEQYF.